This T cell receptor (beta chain) derives from a study of lymphopenia after photon versus proton radiotherapy. This CDR3 has 15 residues. V gave up 6 bases and J gave up 2 bases, with 16 bases separating them. CDR1 is KGHSH and CDR2 is LQKENI in the germline V gene. Clones were sequenced by immunoSEQ multiplex PCR, and TCRdb holds only the in-frame ones, with some missing. The table includes around 30,000 clones, around nine tenths detected once. Study conclusions and caveats: Larger post-nadir TCR diversity loss correlated inversely with survival in deceased patients. Photon-treated patients lost naive T cells and TCR diversity; proton-treated stayed stable. Survival link was tested only in deceased patients; proton benefit remains a possibility.

Notes on this clone: The antigen is not known.

The receptor was isolated from a woman aged 60-70 years with cholangiocarcinoma. Some clones in this sample may be carry-over from other donors' samples. Sequenced here: peripheral blood, sampled from a patient treated with proton-based radiotherapy. This sequence joins TRBV18 and TRBJ2-5; D is perhaps TRBD2 (6 bases). The CDR3 DNA reads TGTGCCAGCTCGTCACCAGCGGGCGTGCAAGAGACCCAGTACTTC. It yields the protein CASSSPAGVQETQYF.